This TCR beta chain was sequenced for a study of blood T cell repertoires in COVID-19. About the study: Samples of COVID-19 (acute and convalescent) were obtained from the United States, Italy and Spain. Sample material is recorded as cDNA or gDNA derived from T cells, B-cell-depleted T cells, or PBMCs.

This clone was counted a single time. CDR1 is WNHNN and CDR2 is SYGVQD in the germline V gene (reference sequence). V lost 4 bases to trimming and J lost 6 bases; unmatched junction nucleotides: 7. This CDR3 has 16 residues. Methods used by the authors: Amplified reference gene primers provided the basis for estimating nucleated cell counts. Only in-frame clones appear in the TCRdb table, and some are missing; sequencing was by immunoSEQ multiplex PCR. For V, J and clone size, that table is used; D and trimming come from the DNA. Of approximately 94,000 clones listed, about four fifths are singletons.

Specimen: peripheral blood. The J gene is TRBJ2-2, the V gene TRBV10-1, with 11 bases aligning to TRBD1. The source is a human donor in a cohort sampled during active COVID-19. CDR3 loop: CASSAGTGGFPGELFF. CDR3 bases: TGCGCCAGCAGTGCCGGGACAGGGGGATTCCCCGGGGAGCTGTTTTTT.